This TCR beta chain appears in the sequencing data of a study of hypomethylating agent response in myelodysplastic syndrome (dated by TCRdb to the early 2020s). About the full investigation: Patients were treated with the hypomethylating agents azacitidine (about 75% of the 11) or decitabine (3 of 11). Six patients had a response of complete response or hematologic improvement, and five patients did not respond. On average the patients were roughly 72 +/- 6.3 years old, and a diploid cytogenetic profile was seen most often. Complete response or hematologic improvement counted as response, and patients meeting neither criterion were classed as non-responders. Of the myelodysplastic syndrome patients in the cohort, nine or ten were male and 2 were female. TET2 was the most frequent mutation, present in about 50% of the 11 patients.

Study-wide findings and limitations: Because the healthy control donors and the MDS patients were not matched by age, the comparison between MDS and healthy samples could have been affected. Whether the shared GLIPH2 clusters possibly recognize novel MDS antigens was not confirmed and still needs to be tested experimentally. After hypomethylating agent treatment, no significant change in richness, rarefaction diversity or clonality was seen, either across all patients or within response groups. Only roughly twelve patients were analyzed, so the study cohort was small. Responders more often showed novel clonotypes emerging, while non-responders displayed more contracted clonotypes after treatment.

Comment on this clone: What antigen it recognizes has not been identified. No base quality values were provided; no much bigger clone lies one nucleotide off.

Inclusive of the bounding cysteine and phenylalanine, the CDR3 is 13 residues long. Only the CDR3 DNA stays, 39 bases, in frame from base 1. From the germline V gene, CDR1 is SNHLY and CDR2 is FYNNEI. V loses 0 bases, J loses 7 bases, and the germline ends lie 7 bases apart. The method was the immunoSEQ multiplex PCR assay. Survey resolution was used, with two replicates of about 200 ng each, totaling approximately 400 ng of DNA per sample. Rearranged TCRB sequences in genomic DNA were detected with the hsTCRB kit using multiplex PCR primers targeting V and J genes. The CDR3 region was amplified in a first PCR of roughly 33 cycles using the QIAGEN Multiplex PCR Kit. A second PCR of roughly 8 cycles attached sample barcodes and Illumina adapters to each replicate. A QuantStudio 6 together with the KAPA library quantification kit was used to quantify the pooled libraries. Around 16 pM of pooled libraries was sequenced on an Illumina MiSeq using 156-cycle single-end reads and a 15-cycle index read. From the authors' description of their analysis: Of about 160,000 unique clonotypes, 1.5% to 2% were flagged by VDJdb annotation as previously reported viral-epitope-specific. The immunoSEQ Data Assistant and immunoSEQ Analyzer converted raw reads into normalized, annotated TCRB repertoires. BioAnalyzer and version 0.6.5 of the immunarch R package were the tools used for clonotype analysis. Before richness was estimated, every repertoire was downsampled to match the clone count of the smallest repertoire. Clonotypes were classified as expanded, contracted or novel by Fisher's exact tests, with novel defined as zero frequency before treatment. Significantly changed CDR3 beta sequences were clustered with GLIPH2 using simulation_depth=1000 and kmer_min_depth=3, and CDR3s shorter than five residues were excluded. Here the immuneACCESS table is served through TCRdb, limited to in-frame sequences with V and J called. Missing clones are a known gap in these copies; in checked studies unresolved V genes cover under half, and the rest lacks a known reason. For V, J and clone size, that table is used; D and trimming come from the DNA. The sample yields just over 3,000 clones; about 88% were counted once. The top ten clonotypes cover roughly 21% of the sample.

Bulk bone marrow was analyzed, and T-cell subsets were not sorted. TCR beta CDR3 regions were immunosequenced from bone marrow of about a dozen myelodysplastic syndrome patients before and after hypomethylating agent therapy. Each patient contributed a baseline bone marrow plus two to three bone marrows at different post-treatment timepoints for longitudinal repertoire tracking. Genomic DNA was isolated from whole bone marrow, and DNA quality was assessed with TapeStation, NanoDrop OneC and PicoGreen assays. The TCR sequence derives from a human donor with myelodysplastic syndrome. Recombination connected TRBV2 to TRBJ2-1; D gene: possibly TRBD1, on 6 matching bases. The specimen was bone marrow, collected before or after starting hypomethylating agent treatment for myelodysplastic syndrome (not recorded which). The CDR3 amino acid sequence is: CASSEARGNEQFF. The DNA is TGTGCCAGCAGTGAAGCCAGGGGAAATGAGCAGTTCTTC.